What follows are 19 T cell receptor beta chains derived from one specimen sequenced in a study of Graves' ophthalmopathy and Graves' hyperthyroidism. RNA transcripts were the source from which TCR beta CDR3 regions were amplified. RT-PCR in the first round used HTBI primers; a second-round multiplex PCR followed. Via MiXCR, TCRdb re-called the multiplex PCR reads, giving one row per CDR3 protein. The repertoire consists of fewer than 600,000 distinct CDR3 sequences, with around 15% occurring once and the leading ten covering 9.8%. The specimen was blood. The receptors come from a woman aged 25 to 45 with Graves' ophthalmopathy.

This clonotype occurred many times. The V and J genes are TRBV10-3 and TRBJ2-5; D call uncertain. The V end was cut by 0 bases, the J end by 3 bases, with 17 bases between. The CDR3 length is 17 residues. From germline, CDR1 is ENHRY and CDR2 SYGVKD. The CDR3 coding sequence is TGTGCCATCAGTGAGTCATTGGGGTTTGGTTCAGAAGAGACCCAGTACTTC. This sequence encodes CAISESLGFGSEETQYF.

In regard to this clonotype: The junction departs from germline at one end; a sequencing error may be responsible. CDR3 amino acids: CAIRDSGSGSIAKNIKYF. The CDR3, as DNA: TGTGCCATCAGGGATAGCGGGAGCGGGAGTATAGCCAAAAACATTAAGTACTTC. This chain joins TRBV10-3 and TRBJ2-4, with 9 bases identical to TRBD2. Looked up from germline, CDR1 is ENHRY and CDR2 is SYGVKD. This CDR3 is built from 18 residues.

This clonotype appeared many times. The chain is built from TRBV19 and TRBJ2-2; D unresolved. The CDR3 is 15 amino acids. V was clipped by 3 bases and J by 0 bases, with 8 bases between them. Germline CDR1 LNHDA, CDR2 SQIVND (reference sequence). CDR3 loop: CASSINSANTGELFF. The CDR3, as DNA: TGTGCCAGTAGTATTAACAGCGCGAACACCGGGGAGCTGTTTTTT.

This clonotype was detected ten times or more. This chain uses TRBV20-1 with TRBJ2-3; 9 bases agree with TRBD2. The germline gives CDR1 DFQATT, CDR2 SNEGSKA (reference sequence). This CDR3 comprises 17 residues. The V segment lost 0 bases and the J segment 2 bases; nucleotides outside the gene matches: 9. The CDR3 is CSARDYLSGGFTDTQYF. CDR3 nucleotides: TGCAGTGCTAGAGATTATCTCAGCGGGGGGTTCACAGATACGCAGTATTTT.

This clonotype showed up many times. This chain connects TRBV15 to TRBJ1-5; a weak D match, TRBD1 (5 bases). Germline loops: CDR1 LNHNV, CDR2 YYDKDF (reference sequence). Trimming pared 1 base from V and 4 bases from J, leaving 11 bases between. The CDR3 runs 15 residues. Written as DNA, the CDR3 is TGTGCCACCAGCAGAGGTGGGGGGTCAAATCAGCCCCAGCATTTT. Translating it yields CATSRGGGSNQPQHF.

This clonotype was counted ten times or more. The V gene is TRBV5-1, the J gene TRBJ2-2, with 8 positions matching TRBD1. Germline assignment: CDR1 SGHRS and CDR2 YFSETQ. This CDR3 region has 16 residues. Germline trimming cut 0 bases from V and 5 bases from J; bases unmatched to any gene: 6. CDR3 sequence: CASSLAGDRPTGELFF. Written as DNA, the CDR3 is TGCGCCAGCAGCTTGGCCGGGGACAGGCCAACCGGGGAGCTGTTTTTT.

This clonotype came up many times. The chain links TRBV19 to TRBJ1-2; 7 bases agree with TRBD1. CDR3 size: 14 residues. Losses at the gene ends were 5 bases for V and 4 bases for J; bases not matched to a gene: 7. CDR1 and CDR2 from the germline V gene are LNHDA and SQIVND (reference sequence). The CDR3 nucleotides are TGTGCCAGTAGTGAGCAGGGGGTGGCCTATGGCTACACCTTC. Encoded protein: CASSEQGVAYGYTF.

This clonotype was counted ten times or more. This sequence joins TRBV6-5 and TRBJ2-5; weak D call: TRBD2 (7 bases). Trimming pared 5 bases from V and 11 bases from J, leaving 21 bases between. In germline, CDR1 is MNHEY, CDR2 SVGAGI. The CDR3 has 14 residues. The DNA of the CDR3 is TGTGCCAGCAGTCCTTCACCGCCACGGGGGGCTCAGTACTTC. Residues: CASSPSPPRGAQYF.

Concerning this clonotype itself: Since no conserved phenylalanine or tryptophan closes the CDR3, a read error is the likely cause. The V gene is TRBV7-6, the J gene TRBJ1-3; D remains ambiguous. The CDR3 sequence is 15 residues long. The ends were cut back, 2 bases at V and 4 bases at J, with 12 bases in the middle. Germline V CDR1 and CDR2: SGHVS, FNYEAQ. The CDR3 region has the DNA TGTGCCAGCAGCTTACGGCGAGCCCCGGGAAACACCATATATATT. Protein product: CASSLRRAPGNTIYI.

This clonotype was detected only a few times. The chain couples TRBV19 to TRBJ1-1; D uncertain. The germline CDR1 and CDR2 sequences are LNHDA and SQIVND (reference sequence). The V and J ends lost 5 bases and 9 bases respectively, with 19 bases between them. This CDR3 contains 14 residues. The CDR3 coding sequence is TGTGCCAGTAGTGCCAGCACTGAGAGGCGGAAAGCTTTCTTT. Translation gives CASSASTERRKAFF. Looking up the rest from reference TRBV19 and TRBJ1-1 gives the full variable domain: DGGITQSPKYLFRKEGQNVTLSCEQNLNHDAMYWYRQDPGQGLRLIYYSQIVNDFQKGDIAEGYSVSREKKESFPLTVTSAQKNPTAFYLCASSASTERRKAFFGQGTRLTVV.

The table lists this clonotype with a few counts. The chain recombines TRBV28 with TRBJ2-7; D is ambiguous. CDR3 length equals 12 residues. Trimming cost V 7 bases and J 1 base, with 8 bases left between them. Germline lookup yields CDR1 MDHEN and CDR2 SYDVKM. CDR3 sequence: CASMRVSYEQYF. The CDR3, as DNA: TGTGCCAGCATGAGAGTTTCCTACGAGCAGTACTTC.

The genes are TRBV3-1 and TRBJ2-6; D uncertain. CDR3 length: 17 residues. V shed 4 bases and J shed 0 bases, with 13 bases lying between them. CDR1 is LGHDT, CDR2 YNNKEL, per germline (reference sequence). CDR3 sequence reads: CASSRGGSHSGANVLTF. In nucleotides, the CDR3 is TGTGCCAGCAGCCGGGGTGGGTCGCACTCTGGGGCCAACGTCCTGACTTTC.

This clonotype was observed many times. This chain uses TRBV7-8 with TRBJ1-6; no clear D gene. The ends were cut back, 5 bases at V and 10 bases at J, with 18 bases in the middle. The CDR3 is made up of 15 amino acids. Germline CDR1 is SGHVS and CDR2 is FQNEAQ. The CDR3 region is CASSPGTGVHSPLHF. In nucleotides, the CDR3 is TGTGCCAGCAGCCCCGGCACCGGGGTTCACTCACCCCTCCACTTT. The whole variable domain, remainder taken from reference TRBV7-8 and TRBJ1-6, is GAGVSQSPRYKVAKRGQDVALRCDPISGHVSLFWYQQALGQGPEFLTYFQNEAQLDKSGLPSDRFFAERPEGSVSTLKIQRTQQEDSAVYLCASSPGTGVHSPLHFGNGTRLTVT.

As concerns this clonotype: A much larger clone lies one base from this, so it may be a read error. The V call is TRBV27, the J call TRBJ2-2; D is tentatively TRBD1 or TRBD2 (6 bases each). The CDR3 runs to 13 residues. Germline values: CDR1 MNHEY, CDR2 SMNVEV (reference sequence). The CDR3 loop reads CVSSWGAGGELFF. CDR3 nucleotide sequence: TGTGTCAGCAGTTGGGGGGCGGGCGGGGAGCTGTTTTTT.

This clonotype was recorded many times. The rearrangement uses TRBV30 and TRBJ2-2; 7 bases agree with TRBD1. With V trimmed by 0 bases and J by 3 bases, 4 bases remained unmatched. CDR3 length: 15 amino acids. The germline gives CDR1 GTSNPN, CDR2 SVGIG (reference sequence). CDR3 sequence reads: CAWSVGDRHTGELFF. CDR3 nucleotides: TGTGCCTGGAGTGTAGGGGACAGACACACCGGGGAGCTGTTTTTT.

This clonotype was observed a handful of times. The rearrangement joins TRBV29-1 to TRBJ1-2; weak D call: TRBD1 (6 bases). The CDR3 has 14 residues. V lost 6 bases and J 3 bases, leaving 17 bases between the germline ends. Germline V gives CDR1 SQVTM, CDR2 ANQGSEA. CDR3 nucleotide sequence: TGCAGCGTCCCCCGGACCGGGGGCGACTATGGCTACACCTTC. Protein: CSVPRTGGDYGYTF.

This clonotype occurred many times. The chain combines TRBV29-1 with TRBJ1-1, with D unclear. The length of the CDR3 is 15 residues. CDR1 and CDR2 (germline): SQVTM, ANQGSEA. Trimming took 2 bases from V and 1 from J, leaving 14 bases between them. The CDR3: CSVEKSGNTNTEAFF. The DNA for the CDR3 is TGCAGCGTTGAAAAAAGCGGTAACACGAACACTGAAGCTTTCTTT. The complete variable domain, with remaining parts taken from reference TRBV29-1 and TRBJ1-1, reads SAVISQKPSRDICQRGTSLTIQCQVDSQVTMMFWYRQQPGQSLTLIATANQGSEATYESGFVIDKFPISRPNLTFSTLTVSNMSPEDSSIYLCSVEKSGNTNTEAFFGQGTRLTVV.

Ten or more counts support this clonotype. The chain is built from TRBV5-1 and TRBJ2-7; 7 bases are shared with TRBD2. The CDR3 covers 13 residues. The germline gives CDR1 SGHRS, CDR2 YFSETQ. Trimming cost V 3 bases and J 5 bases; bases outside gene matches: 5. The DNA for the CDR3 is TGCGCCAGCAGCTCCGAGCGGGACGACGAGCAGTACTTC. As protein: CASSSERDDEQYF.

This clonotype was seen at least ten times. The chain carries TRBV12-3 or TRBV12-4 and TRBJ1-5, with TRBD1 identical over 8 bases. The CDR3 consists of 14 residues. Trimming removed 6 bases from V and 0 bases from J; junction bases left unmatched: 1. The CDR3 region is CASRGQDSNQPQHF. CDR3 in DNA: TGTGCCAGCAGGGGACAGGATAGCAATCAGCCCCAGCATTTT.